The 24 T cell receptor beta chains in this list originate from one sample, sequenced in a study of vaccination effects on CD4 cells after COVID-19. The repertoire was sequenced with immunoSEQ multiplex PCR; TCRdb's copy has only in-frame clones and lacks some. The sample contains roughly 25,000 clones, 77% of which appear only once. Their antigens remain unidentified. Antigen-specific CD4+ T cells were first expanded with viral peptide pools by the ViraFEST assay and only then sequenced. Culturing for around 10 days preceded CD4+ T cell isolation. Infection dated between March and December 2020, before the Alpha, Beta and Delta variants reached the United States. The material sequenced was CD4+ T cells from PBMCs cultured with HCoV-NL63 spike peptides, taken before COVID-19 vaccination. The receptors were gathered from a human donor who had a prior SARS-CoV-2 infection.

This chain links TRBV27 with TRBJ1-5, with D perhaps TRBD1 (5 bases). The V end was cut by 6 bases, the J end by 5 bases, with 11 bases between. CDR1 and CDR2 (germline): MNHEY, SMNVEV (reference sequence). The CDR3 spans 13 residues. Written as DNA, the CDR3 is TGTGCCAGCAGGCAGGGCTTAGATCAGCCCCAGCATTTT. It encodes CASRQGLDQPQHF.

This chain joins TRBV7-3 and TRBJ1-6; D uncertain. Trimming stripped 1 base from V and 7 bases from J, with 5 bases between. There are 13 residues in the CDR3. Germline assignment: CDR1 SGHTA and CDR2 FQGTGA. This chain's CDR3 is CASSLMANSPLHF. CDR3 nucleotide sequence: TGTGCCAGCAGCTTAATGGCGAATTCACCCCTCCACTTT.

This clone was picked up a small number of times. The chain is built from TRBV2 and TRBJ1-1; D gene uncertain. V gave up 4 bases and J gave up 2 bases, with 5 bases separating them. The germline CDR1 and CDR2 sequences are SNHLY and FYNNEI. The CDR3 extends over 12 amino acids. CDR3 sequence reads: CASSVFNTEAFF. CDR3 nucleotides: TGTGCCAGCAGTGTTTTTAACACTGAAGCTTTCTTT.

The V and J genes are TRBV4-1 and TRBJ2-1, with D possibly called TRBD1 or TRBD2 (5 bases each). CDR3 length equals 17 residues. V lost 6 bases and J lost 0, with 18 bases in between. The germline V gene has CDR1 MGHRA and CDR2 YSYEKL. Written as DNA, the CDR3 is TGCGCCAGCAGAAAAGGGAGAGGGGTTGACTCCTACAATGAGCAGTTCTTC. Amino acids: CASRKGRGVDSYNEQFF.

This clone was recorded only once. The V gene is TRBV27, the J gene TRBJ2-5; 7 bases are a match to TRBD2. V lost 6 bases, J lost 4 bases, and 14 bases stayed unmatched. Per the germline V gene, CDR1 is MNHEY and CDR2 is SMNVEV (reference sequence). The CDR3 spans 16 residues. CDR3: CASSRNRAGRGETQYF. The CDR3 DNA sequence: TGTGCCAGCAGCCGAAACCGGGCAGGGAGGGGAGAGACCCAGTACTTC.

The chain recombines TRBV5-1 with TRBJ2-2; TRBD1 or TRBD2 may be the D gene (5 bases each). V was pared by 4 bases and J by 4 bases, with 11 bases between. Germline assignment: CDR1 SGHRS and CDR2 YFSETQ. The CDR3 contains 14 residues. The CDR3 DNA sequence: TGCGCCAGCAGCCCTGGGACGCCCACCGGGGAGCTGTTTTTT. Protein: CASSPGTPTGELFF.

Here the CDR3 DNA reads TGTGCCAGCAGCTTAGGCCCCCAGAGAGGAAACACCATATATTTT. Amino acids: CASSLGPQRGNTIYF. The chain links TRBV7-3 to TRBJ1-3; D is unresolved. Germline V gene sequence: CDR1 SGHTA, CDR2 FQGTGA. The CDR3 covers 15 residues. V was pared by 2 bases and J by 4 bases, with 12 bases between.

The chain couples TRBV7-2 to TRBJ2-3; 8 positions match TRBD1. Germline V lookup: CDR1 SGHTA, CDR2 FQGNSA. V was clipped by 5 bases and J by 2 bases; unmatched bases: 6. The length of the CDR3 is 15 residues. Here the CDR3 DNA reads TGTGCCAGCAGCCCTTGGACAGGGATCACAGATACGCAGTATTTT. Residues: CASSPWTGITDTQYF.

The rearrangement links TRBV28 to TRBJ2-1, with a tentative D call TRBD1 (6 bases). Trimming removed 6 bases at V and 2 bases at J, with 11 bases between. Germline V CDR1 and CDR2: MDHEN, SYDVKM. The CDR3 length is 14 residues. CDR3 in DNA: TGTGCCAGCAGAAGACCAGGGGCCTACAATGAGCAGTTCTTC. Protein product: CASRRPGAYNEQFF.

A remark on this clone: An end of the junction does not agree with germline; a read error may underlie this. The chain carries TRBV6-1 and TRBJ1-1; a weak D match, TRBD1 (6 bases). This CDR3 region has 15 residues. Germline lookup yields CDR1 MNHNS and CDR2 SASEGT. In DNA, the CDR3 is TGTGCCAGCAGTGAATTTGGGGGAGGGGACACTGAAACTTTCTTT. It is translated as CASSEFGGGDTETFF.

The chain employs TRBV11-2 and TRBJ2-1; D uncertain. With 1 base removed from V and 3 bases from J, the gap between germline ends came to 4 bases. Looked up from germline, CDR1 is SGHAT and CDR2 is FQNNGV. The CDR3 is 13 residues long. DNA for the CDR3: TGTGCCAGCAGCTTAGTCGGCTACAATGAGCAGTTCTTC. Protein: CASSLVGYNEQFF.

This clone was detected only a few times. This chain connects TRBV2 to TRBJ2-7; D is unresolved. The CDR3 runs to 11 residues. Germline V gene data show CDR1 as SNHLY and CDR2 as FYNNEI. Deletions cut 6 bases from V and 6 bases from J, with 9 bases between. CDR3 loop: CASRVRSEQYF. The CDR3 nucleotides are TGTGCCAGCAGGGTTAGATCCGAGCAGTACTTC.

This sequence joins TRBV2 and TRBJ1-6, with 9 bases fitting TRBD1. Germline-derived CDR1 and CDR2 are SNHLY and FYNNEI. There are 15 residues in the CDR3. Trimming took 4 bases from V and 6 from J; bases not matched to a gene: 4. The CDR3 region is CASSGTGQGNSPLHF. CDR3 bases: TGTGCCAGCAGTGGGACGGGACAGGGTAATTCACCCCTCCACTTT.

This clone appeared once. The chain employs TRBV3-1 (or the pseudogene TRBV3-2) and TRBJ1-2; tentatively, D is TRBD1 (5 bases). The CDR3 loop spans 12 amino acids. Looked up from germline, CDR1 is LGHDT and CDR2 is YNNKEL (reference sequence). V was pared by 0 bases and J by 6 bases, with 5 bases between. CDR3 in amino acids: CASSQEDNGYTF. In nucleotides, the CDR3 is TGTGCCAGCAGCCAAGAGGACAATGGCTACACCTTC.

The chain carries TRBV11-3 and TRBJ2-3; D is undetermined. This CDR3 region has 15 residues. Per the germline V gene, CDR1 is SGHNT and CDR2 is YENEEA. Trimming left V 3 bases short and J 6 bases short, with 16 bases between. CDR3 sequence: CASSLWASSGDTQYF. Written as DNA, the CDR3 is TGTGCCAGCAGCTTGTGGGCCTCCTCTGGGGATACGCAGTATTTT.

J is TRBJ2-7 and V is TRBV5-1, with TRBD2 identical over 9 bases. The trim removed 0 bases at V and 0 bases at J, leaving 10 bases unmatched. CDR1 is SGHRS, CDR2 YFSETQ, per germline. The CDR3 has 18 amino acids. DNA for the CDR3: TGCGCCAGCAGCTTGGGCCTGTCTAGCGGGGCCCCCTCCTACGAGCAGTACTTC. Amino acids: CASSLGLSSGAPSYEQYF.

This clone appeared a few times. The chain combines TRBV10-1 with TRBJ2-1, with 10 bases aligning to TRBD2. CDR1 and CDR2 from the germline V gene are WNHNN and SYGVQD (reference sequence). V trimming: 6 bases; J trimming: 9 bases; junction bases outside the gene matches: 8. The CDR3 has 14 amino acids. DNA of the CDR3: TGCGCCAGCAGATCCGGGACTAGCGTTTGTGAGCAGTTCTTC. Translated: CASRSGTSVCEQFF.

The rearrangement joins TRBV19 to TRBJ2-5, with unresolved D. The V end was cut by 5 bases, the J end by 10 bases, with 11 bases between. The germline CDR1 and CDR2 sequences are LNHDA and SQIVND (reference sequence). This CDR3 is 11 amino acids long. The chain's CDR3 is CASSAEVVQYF. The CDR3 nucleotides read TGTGCCAGTAGTGCCGAGGTTGTCCAGTACTTC.

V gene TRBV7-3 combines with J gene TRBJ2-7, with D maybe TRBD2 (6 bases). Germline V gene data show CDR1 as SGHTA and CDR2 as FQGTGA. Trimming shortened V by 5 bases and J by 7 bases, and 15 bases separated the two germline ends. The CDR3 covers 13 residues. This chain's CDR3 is CASSPNWGREQYF. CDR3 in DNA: TGTGCCAGCAGCCCTAACTGGGGGAGGGAGCAGTACTTC.

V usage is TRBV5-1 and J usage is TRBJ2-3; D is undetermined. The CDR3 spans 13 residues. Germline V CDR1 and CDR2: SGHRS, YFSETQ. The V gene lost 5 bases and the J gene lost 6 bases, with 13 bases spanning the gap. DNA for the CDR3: TGCGCCAGCAGATCCGACCACGGTGATACGCAGTATTTT. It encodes CASRSDHGDTQYF.

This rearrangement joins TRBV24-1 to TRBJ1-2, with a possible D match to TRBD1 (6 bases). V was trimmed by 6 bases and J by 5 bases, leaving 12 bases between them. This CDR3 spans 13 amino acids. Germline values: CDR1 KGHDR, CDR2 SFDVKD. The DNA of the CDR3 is TGTGCCACCAGTCGAGGGGGGGGGTATGGCTACACCTTC. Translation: CATSRGGGYGYTF.

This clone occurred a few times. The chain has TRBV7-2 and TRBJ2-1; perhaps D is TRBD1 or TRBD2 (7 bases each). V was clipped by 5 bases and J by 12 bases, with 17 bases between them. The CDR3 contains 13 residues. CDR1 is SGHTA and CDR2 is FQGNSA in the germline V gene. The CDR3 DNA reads TGTGCCAGCAGCGGACCAGGGGGGGGTACGCAGTTCTTC. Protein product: CASSGPGGGTQFF.

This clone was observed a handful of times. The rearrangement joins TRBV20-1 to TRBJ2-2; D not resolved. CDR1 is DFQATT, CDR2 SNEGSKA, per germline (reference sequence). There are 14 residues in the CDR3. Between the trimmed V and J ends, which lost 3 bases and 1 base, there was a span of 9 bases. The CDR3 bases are TGCAGTGCTAGTAGTCTTGTGAACACCGGGGAGCTGTTTTTT. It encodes CSASSLVNTGELFF.

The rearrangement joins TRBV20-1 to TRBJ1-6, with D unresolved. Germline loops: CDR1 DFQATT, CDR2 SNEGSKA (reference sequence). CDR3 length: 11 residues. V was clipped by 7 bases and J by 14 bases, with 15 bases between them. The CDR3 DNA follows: TGCAGTGTCGAGAAGGGCAATTCCCTCCACTTT. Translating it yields CSVEKGNSLHF.